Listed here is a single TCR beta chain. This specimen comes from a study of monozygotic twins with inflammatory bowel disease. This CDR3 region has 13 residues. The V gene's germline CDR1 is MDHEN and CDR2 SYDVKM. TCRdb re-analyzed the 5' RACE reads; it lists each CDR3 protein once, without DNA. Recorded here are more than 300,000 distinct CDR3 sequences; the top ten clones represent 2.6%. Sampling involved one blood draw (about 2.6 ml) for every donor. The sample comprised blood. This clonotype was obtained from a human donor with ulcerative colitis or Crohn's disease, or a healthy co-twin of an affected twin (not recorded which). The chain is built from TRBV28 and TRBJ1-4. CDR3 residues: CASSSPSNEKLFF.